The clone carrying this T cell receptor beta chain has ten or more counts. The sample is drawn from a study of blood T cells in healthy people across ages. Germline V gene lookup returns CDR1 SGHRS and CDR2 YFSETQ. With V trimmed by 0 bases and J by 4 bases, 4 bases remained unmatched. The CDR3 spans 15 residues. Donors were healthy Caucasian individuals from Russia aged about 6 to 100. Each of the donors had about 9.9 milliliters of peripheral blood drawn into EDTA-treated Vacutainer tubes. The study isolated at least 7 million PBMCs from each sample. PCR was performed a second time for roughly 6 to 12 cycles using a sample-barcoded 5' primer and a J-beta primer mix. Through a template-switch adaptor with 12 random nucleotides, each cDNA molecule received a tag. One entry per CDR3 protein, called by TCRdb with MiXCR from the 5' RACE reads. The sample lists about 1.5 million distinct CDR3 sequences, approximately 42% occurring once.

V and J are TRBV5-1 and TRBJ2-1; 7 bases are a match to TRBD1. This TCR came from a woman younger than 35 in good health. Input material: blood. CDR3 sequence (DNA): TGCGCCAGCAGCTTGGCGCCAGGGGGTTACAATGAGCAGTTCTTC. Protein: CASSLAPGGYNEQFF.